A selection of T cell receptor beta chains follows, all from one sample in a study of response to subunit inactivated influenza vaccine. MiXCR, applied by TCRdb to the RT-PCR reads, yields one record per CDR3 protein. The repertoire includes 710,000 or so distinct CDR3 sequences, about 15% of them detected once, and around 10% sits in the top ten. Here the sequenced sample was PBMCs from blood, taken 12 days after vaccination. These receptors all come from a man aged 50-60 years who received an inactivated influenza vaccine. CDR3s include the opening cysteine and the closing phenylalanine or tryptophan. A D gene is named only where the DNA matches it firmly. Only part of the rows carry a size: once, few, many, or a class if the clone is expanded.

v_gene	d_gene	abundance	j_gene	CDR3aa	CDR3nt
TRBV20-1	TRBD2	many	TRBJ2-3	CSADGTSGGDTQYF	TGCAGTGCTGACGGGACTAGCGGGGGAGATACGCAGTATTTT
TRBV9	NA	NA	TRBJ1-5	CASSVEGVQPQHF	TGTGCCAGCAGCGTAGAGGGGGTCCAGCCCCAGCATTTT
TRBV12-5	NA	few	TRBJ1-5	CASGLGQGPQHF	TGTGCTAGTGGTTTGGGCCAAGGGCCCCAGCATTTT
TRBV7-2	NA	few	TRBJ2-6	CASSLQGYGANVLTF	TGTGCCAGCAGCTTACAAGGGTATGGGGCCAACGTCCTGACTTTC
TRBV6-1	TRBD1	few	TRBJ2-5	CAGGSKTGGLETQYF	TGTGCCGGGGGGTCAAAGACAGGGGGCTTGGAGACCCAGTACTTC
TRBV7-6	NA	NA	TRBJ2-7	CASSLVGAKRAEQYF	TGTGCCAGCAGCTTAGTGGGGGCTAAAAGGGCCGAGCAGTACTTC
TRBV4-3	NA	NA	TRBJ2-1	CASSQEPRDGLEQFF	TGCGCCAGCAGCCAAGAGCCTCGGGACGGGCTTGAGCAGTTCTTC
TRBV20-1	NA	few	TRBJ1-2	CSARDPLSGFYANYGYTF	TGCAGTGCTAGAGATCCCCTATCAGGGTTTTACGCTAACTATGGCTACACCTTC
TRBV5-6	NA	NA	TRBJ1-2	CASSYRFAGYTF	TGTGCCAGCAGTTATAGGTTCGCTGGCTACACCTTC
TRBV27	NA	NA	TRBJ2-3	CASSSPQGRGGGDTQYF	TGTGCCAGCAGTTCGCCCCAAGGGAGAGGGGGGGGGGATACGCAGTATTTT
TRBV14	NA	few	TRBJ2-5	CASSQYLGTQYF	TGTGCCAGCAGTCAGTACCTAGGGACCCAGTACTTC
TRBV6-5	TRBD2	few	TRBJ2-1	CASSSWDYPGNEQFF	TGTGCCAGCAGTTCATGGGACTATCCTGGCAATGAGCAGTTCTTC
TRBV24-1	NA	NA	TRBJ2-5	CATSDGGGETQYF	TGTGCCACCAGTGATGGGGGAGGAGAGACCCAGTACTTC
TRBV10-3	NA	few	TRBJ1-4	CAIRDSHANEKLFF	TGTGCCATTAGAGACAGTCATGCTAATGAAAAACTGTTTTTT
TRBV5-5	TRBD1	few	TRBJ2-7	CASSLWDRSSYEQYF	TGTGCCAGCAGCCTCTGGGACAGAAGCTCCTACGAGCAGTACTTC
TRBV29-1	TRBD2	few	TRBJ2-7	CSVATSGRATEQYF	TGCAGCGTAGCGACTAGCGGGAGGGCGACCGAGCAGTACTTC
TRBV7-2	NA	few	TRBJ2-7	CASSLEWGGSYEQYF	TGTGCCAGCAGCTTAGAGTGGGGTGGGTCCTACGAGCAGTACTTC
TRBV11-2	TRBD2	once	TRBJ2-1	CASSLGRGGYEQFF	TGTGCCAGCAGCTTAGGGCGGGGGGGCTATGAGCAGTTCTTC
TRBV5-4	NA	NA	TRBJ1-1	CASSLALKRGTEAFF	TGTGCCAGCAGCTTGGCCCTTAAGCGGGGCACTGAAGCTTTCTTT
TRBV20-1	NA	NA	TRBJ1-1	CSATGGGWGTEAFF	TGCAGTGCAACGGGGGGGGGCTGGGGCACTGAAGCTTTCTTT
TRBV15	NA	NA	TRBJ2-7	CATSSPSSYEQYF	TGTGCCACCAGCTCCCCTTCTTCCTACGAGCAGTACTTC
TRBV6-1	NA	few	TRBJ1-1	CASRPNRQNTEAFF	TGTGCCAGCAGGCCTAACAGACAGAACACTGAAGCTTTCTTT
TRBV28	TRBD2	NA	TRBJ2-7	CASSLVWLAGVLTYEQYF	TGTGCCAGCAGTTTAGTTTGGCTAGCGGGAGTCCTGACCTACGAGCAGTACTTC
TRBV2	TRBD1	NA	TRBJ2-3	CASRDSITDTQYF	TGTGCCAGTCGGGACAGCATTACAGATACGCAGTATTTT